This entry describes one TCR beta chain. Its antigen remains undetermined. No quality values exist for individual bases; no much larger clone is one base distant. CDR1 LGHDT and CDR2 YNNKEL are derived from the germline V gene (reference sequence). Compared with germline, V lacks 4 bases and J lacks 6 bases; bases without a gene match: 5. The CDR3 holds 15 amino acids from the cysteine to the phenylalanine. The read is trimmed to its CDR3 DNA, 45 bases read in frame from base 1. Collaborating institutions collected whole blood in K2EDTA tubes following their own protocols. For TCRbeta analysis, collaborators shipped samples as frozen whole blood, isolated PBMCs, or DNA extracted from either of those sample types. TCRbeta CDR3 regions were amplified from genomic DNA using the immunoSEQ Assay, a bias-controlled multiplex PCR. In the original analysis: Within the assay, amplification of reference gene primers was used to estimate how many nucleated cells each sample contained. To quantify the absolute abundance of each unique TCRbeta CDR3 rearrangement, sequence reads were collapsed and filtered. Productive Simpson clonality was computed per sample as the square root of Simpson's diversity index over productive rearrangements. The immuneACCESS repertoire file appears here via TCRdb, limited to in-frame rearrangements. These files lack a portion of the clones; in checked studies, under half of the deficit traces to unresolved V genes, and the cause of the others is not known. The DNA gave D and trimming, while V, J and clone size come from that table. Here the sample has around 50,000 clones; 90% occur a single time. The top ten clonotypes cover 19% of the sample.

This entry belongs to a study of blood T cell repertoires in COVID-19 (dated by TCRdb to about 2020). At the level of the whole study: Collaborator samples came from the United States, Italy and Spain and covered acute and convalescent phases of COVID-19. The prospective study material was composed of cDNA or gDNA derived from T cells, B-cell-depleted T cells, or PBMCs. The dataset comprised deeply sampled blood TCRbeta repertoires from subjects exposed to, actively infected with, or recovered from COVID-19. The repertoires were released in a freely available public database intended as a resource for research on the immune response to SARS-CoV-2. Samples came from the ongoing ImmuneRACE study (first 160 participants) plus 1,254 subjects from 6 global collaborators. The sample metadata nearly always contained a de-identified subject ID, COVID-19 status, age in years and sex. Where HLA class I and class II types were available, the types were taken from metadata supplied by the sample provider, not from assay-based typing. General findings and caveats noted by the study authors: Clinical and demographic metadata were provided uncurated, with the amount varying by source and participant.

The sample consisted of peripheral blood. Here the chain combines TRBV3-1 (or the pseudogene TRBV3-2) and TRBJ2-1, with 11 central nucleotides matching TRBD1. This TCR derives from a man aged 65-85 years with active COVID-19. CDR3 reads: CASSPGTGGSNEQFF. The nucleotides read TGTGCCAGCAGCCCCGGGACAGGGGGATCCAATGAGCAGTTCTTC.